The 3 T cell receptor beta chains reported below all come from one sample, sequenced in a study of tumor-infiltrating lymphocytes in primary liver carcinoma. Reverse transcription of roughly 0.5 ug total RNA with a constant-region primer produced TCR beta cDNA. ARM-PCR, slightly modified, supplied the TCR beta libraries through three nested multiplex PCR rounds. The study ran its first two PCR rounds for roughly 10 cycles each, using TRBV1-TRBV30 forward primers and a C-beta reverse primer. TCRdb reanalysed the multiplex PCR reads using MiXCR and keeps one entry per CDR3 protein. The table lists roughly 40,000 distinct CDR3 sequences, about 75% of them singletons. Scientists recovered RNA and DNA together from around 20-30 mg of unsorted bulk tissue. Sequencing was done on a sample of tumor-adjacent normal liver tissue. The receptors stem from a woman aged 25 to 45 with primary liver carcinoma and hepatitis B virus infection.

Points on this clonotype: One end of the junction fails to match germline, which may point to a read error. V usage is TRBV6-1 and J usage is TRBJ2-7, with 8 bases aligning to TRBD1. Germline V gene data show CDR1 as MNHNS and CDR2 as SASEGT. The CDR3 is 15 residues long. The CDR3: CASGEVRTGSYEQYF. CDR3 sequence (DNA): TGCGCCAGCGGTGAAGTCAGGACAGGGTCCTACGAGCAGTACTTC.

About this clonotype itself: A junction boundary mismatches the germline segment, possibly from a read error. The chain joins TRBV6-5 to TRBJ2-7; 7 nucleotides line up with TRBD1. The germline gives CDR1 MNHEY, CDR2 SVGAGI. CDR3 length equals 17 residues. CDR3 nucleotide sequence: TGCGCCAGAAGTTACTCGACGCCGGGACAGATCCACTACGAGCAGTACTTC. Encoded protein: CARSYSTPGQIHYEQYF.

V usage is TRBV12-3 or TRBV12-4 and J usage is TRBJ2-1; D is unresolved. The CDR3 is 14 residues long. V was clipped by 9 bases and J by 3 bases, with 15 bases between them. The DNA for the CDR3 is TGTGCCAGTAGGCGGACCGAAAGCTACAATGAGCAGTTCTTC. Translation: CASRRTESYNEQFF.